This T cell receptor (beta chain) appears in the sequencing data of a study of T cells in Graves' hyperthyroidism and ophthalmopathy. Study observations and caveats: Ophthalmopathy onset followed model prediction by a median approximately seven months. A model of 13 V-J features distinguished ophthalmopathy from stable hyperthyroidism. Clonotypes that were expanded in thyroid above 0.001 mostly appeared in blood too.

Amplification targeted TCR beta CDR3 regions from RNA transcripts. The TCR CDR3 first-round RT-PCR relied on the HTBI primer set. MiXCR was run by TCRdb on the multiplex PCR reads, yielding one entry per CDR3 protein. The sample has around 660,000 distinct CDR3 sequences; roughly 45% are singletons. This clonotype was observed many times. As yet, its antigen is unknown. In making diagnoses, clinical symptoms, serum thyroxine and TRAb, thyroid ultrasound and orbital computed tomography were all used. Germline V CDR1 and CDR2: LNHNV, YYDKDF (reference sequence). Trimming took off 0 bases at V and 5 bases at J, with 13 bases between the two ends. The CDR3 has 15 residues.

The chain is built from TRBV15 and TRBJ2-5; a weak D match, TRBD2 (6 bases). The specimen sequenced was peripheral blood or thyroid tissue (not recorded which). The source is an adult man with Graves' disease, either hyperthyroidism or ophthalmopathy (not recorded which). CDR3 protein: CATSRDVGGLETQYF. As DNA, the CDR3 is TGTGCCACCAGCAGAGATGTTGGGGGGTTGGAGACCCAGTACTTC.